Below are 32 T cell receptor beta chains sequenced from a single sample in a study of T cells in Graves' hyperthyroidism and ophthalmopathy. Amplified regions were TCR beta CDR3 sequences from RNA transcripts. The HTBI primer set served for first-round RT-PCR of the TCR CDR3. TCRdb recomputed calls from the multiplex PCR reads with MiXCR, one row per CDR3 protein. This table holds roughly 800,000 distinct CDR3 sequences, over 35% found once. Sequenced sample: blood. These receptors came from a young man with Graves' hyperthyroidism.

In regard to this clonotype: A much larger clonotype is one base distant, so this may be a read error. The chain uses TRBV10-3 and TRBJ1-5, with D possibly TRBD1 on 6 matching bases. The CDR3 is 13 amino acids. The germline V gene encodes CDR1 ENHRY and CDR2 SYGVKD. V lost 5 bases and J 6 bases, leaving 11 bases between the germline ends. This CDR3 is CAISQGWSQPQHF. In nucleotides, the CDR3 is TGTGCCATCAGTCAGGGGTGGTCTCAGCCCCAGCATTTT.

This clonotype was observed once. A read error may account for a junction end that differs from germline. The DNA for the CDR3 is TGCGCCAGCAGCCAAGAGGTTACCGCCTACGAGCAGTACTTC. Translation: CASSQEVTAYEQYF. V is TRBV7-7 and J is TRBJ2-7, with no clear D. The CDR3 covers 14 residues. Germline loops: CDR1 SSHAT, CDR2 FNYEAQ (reference sequence).

Ten or more counts support this clonotype. The CDR3 reads CASSRRDFSYEQYF. The CDR3 coding sequence is TGTGCCAGCAGCAGGAGGGACTTCTCCTACGAGCAGTACTTC. The chain combines TRBV7-9 with TRBJ2-7, with TRBD2 as a possible D gene (6 bases). This CDR3 has 14 amino acids. Germline V gene lookup returns CDR1 SEHNR and CDR2 FQNEAQ (reference sequence). Trimming cost V 5 bases and J 0 bases, with 11 bases left between them.

Remarks on this clonotype: A junction end diverges from the germline sequence, so it may reflect a read error. The CDR3 region is CASSYSIGAYEQYF. In DNA form, the CDR3 reads TGTGCCAGCAGTTACTCGATAGGGGCCTACGAGCAGTACTTC. The J gene is TRBJ2-7, the V gene TRBV10-3, with a possible D match to TRBD1 (5 bases). CDR3 length: 14 amino acids. CDR1 and CDR2 from the germline V gene are ENHRY and SYGVKD.

V is TRBV3-1 and J is TRBJ1-1; D possibly corresponds to TRBD1 (6 bases). From germline, CDR1 is LGHDT and CDR2 YNNKEL (reference sequence). Trimming pared 3 bases from V and 2 bases from J, leaving 13 bases between. The CDR3 length is 15 residues. This CDR3 reads CASSQREQGNTEAFF. CDR3 DNA: TGTGCCAGCAGCCAGCGCGAACAGGGTAACACTGAAGCTTTCTTT.

The CDR3 DNA reads as TGTGCCATCAGTGAGTCGAGAAGGACTAGCGGGGGGGAGACCCAGTACTTC. As protein: CAISESRRTSGGETQYF. The V and J genes are TRBV10-3 and TRBJ2-5; 14 bases are a match to TRBD2. J lost 5 bases, V lost 0 bases, and 5 bases had no gene match. The CDR3 has 17 residues. The germline CDR1 and CDR2 sequences are ENHRY and SYGVKD.

This chain links TRBV7-9 with TRBJ1-6, with 10 positions matching TRBD1. The CDR3 has 15 amino acids. Germline V gives CDR1 SEHNR, CDR2 FQNEAQ (reference sequence). J lost 9 bases, V lost 1 base, and 3 bases had no gene match. The CDR3 protein is CASSLGTGGGSPLHF. CDR3 in DNA: TGTGCCAGCAGCTTAGGGACAGGGGGGGGTTCACCCCTCCACTTT.

This clonotype has just a few counts. The V call is TRBV2, the J call TRBJ2-1; D gene uncertain. Germline V CDR1 and CDR2: SNHLY, FYNNEI. This CDR3 spans 11 amino acids. V lost 6 bases, J lost 8 bases, and 8 bases lay in between. In nucleotides, the CDR3 is TGTGCCAGCAGCTACAGCTATGAGCAGTTCTTC. Translated: CASSYSYEQFF. The full variable domain, completed using reference TRBV2 and TRBJ2-1, is EPEVTQTPSHQVTQMGQEVILRCVPISNHLYFYWYRQILGQKVEFLVSFYNNEISEKSEIFDDQFSVERPDGSNFTLKIRSTKLEDSAMYFCASSYSYEQFFGPGTRLTVL.

This clonotype occurred a few times. This chain joins TRBV7-6 and TRBJ1-6, with D unclear. V gave up 2 bases and J gave up 10 bases, with 15 bases separating them. The V gene's germline CDR1 is SGHVS and CDR2 FNYEAQ. The CDR3 consists of 15 residues. CDR3 loop: CASSLIAPGDSPLHF. The CDR3 coding sequence is TGTGCCAGCAGCTTAATTGCCCCGGGAGACTCACCCCTCCACTTT.

This clonotype was counted a single time. The rearrangement links TRBV20-1 to TRBJ1-2; maybe TRBD1 (6 bases). The V end lost 5 bases, the J end lost 2 bases, and 18 bases lay between the germline ends. The CDR3 loop spans 15 amino acids. CDR1 and CDR2 from the germline V gene are DFQATT and SNEGSKA (reference sequence). The CDR3, as DNA: TGCAGTGCTTCCCCGGGACAAGATAAGAACTATGGCTACACCTTC. Its translation: CSASPGQDKNYGYTF.

This clonotype was seen ten or more times. V usage is TRBV9 and J usage is TRBJ2-2; tentatively, D is TRBD2 (6 bases). Germline CDR1 and CDR2: SGDLS and YYNGEE. Trimming took off 4 bases at V and 2 bases at J, with 12 bases between the two ends. This CDR3 is built from 15 residues. In DNA form, the CDR3 reads TGTGCCAGCAGCTTCGGGACTCCCAACACCGGGGAGCTGTTTTTT. It translates to CASSFGTPNTGELFF.

The table lists this clonotype with many counts. The rearrangement joins TRBV20-1 to TRBJ1-1; D possibly corresponds to TRBD1 (5 bases). CDR1 and CDR2 (germline): DFQATT, SNEGSKA (reference sequence). This CDR3 has 13 residues. Trimming pared 3 bases from V and 4 bases from J, leaving 12 bases between. CDR3 sequence (DNA): TGCAGTGCTAGTTCAGGGATTGGCACTGAAGCTTTCTTT. Translation: CSASSGIGTEAFF.

This clonotype was detected ten times or more. The gene calls are TRBV7-8 and TRBJ1-1, with a weak D call TRBD1 (6 bases). Germline CDR1 and CDR2: SGHVS and FQNEAQ. The germline V and J ends were trimmed by 5 bases and 10 bases, with 17 bases remaining between them. This CDR3 is built from 13 residues. CDR3 nucleotide sequence: TGTGCCAGCAGCCCCCACCAGGGGAGAGGAGCTTTCTTT. Its protein product is CASSPHQGRGAFF.

This clonotype was seen at least ten times. The chain is built from TRBV2 and TRBJ2-5; D uncertain. This CDR3 contains 11 residues. V was trimmed by 3 bases and J by 7 bases, leaving 6 bases between them. Germline V lookup: CDR1 SNHLY, CDR2 FYNNEI. The CDR3 region is CASSESRTQYF. In DNA form, the CDR3 reads TGTGCCAGCAGTGAGTCGAGGACCCAGTACTTC.

This clonotype was detected ten times or more. The chain carries TRBV2 and TRBJ2-7; perhaps D is TRBD1 or TRBD2 (6 bases each). From germline, CDR1 is SNHLY and CDR2 FYNNEI. The CDR3 contains 13 residues. V gave up 8 bases and J gave up 6 bases, with 17 bases separating them. CDR3 residues: CASGYREDLEQYF. CDR3 nucleotides: TGTGCCAGCGGCTACAGGGAGGATCTCGAGCAGTACTTC. The variable domain in full, with the rest retrieved from reference TRBV2 and TRBJ2-7, is EPEVTQTPSHQVTQMGQEVILRCVPISNHLYFYWYRQILGQKVEFLVSFYNNEISEKSEIFDDQFSVERPDGSNFTLKIRSTKLEDSAMYFCASGYREDLEQYFGPGTRLTVT.

This clonotype has at least ten counts. The chain uses TRBV7-9 and TRBJ1-5; no clear D. CDR1 is SEHNR and CDR2 is FQNEAQ in the germline V gene (reference sequence). The CDR3 length is 12 residues. The ends were cut back, 3 bases at V and 5 bases at J, with 5 bases in the middle. Written as DNA, the CDR3 is TGTGCCAGCAGCTTTTTCGATCAGCCCCAGCATTTT. It is translated as CASSFFDQPQHF.

In this sample, this clonotype turned up many times. The chain has TRBV7-9 and TRBJ1-3; TRBD1 agrees at 9 bases. This CDR3 has 14 residues. V gave up 4 bases and J gave up 7 bases; unmatched junction bases: 5. CDR1 is SEHNR, CDR2 FQNEAQ, per germline (reference sequence). This CDR3 is CASSSGQGGNTIYF. For the CDR3, the DNA is TGTGCCAGCAGCTCGGGACAGGGAGGCAACACCATATATTTT.

The CDR3 DNA sequence: TGTGCCAGCAGCCCTCCAGCGGGAGCGGGGTTGACCGGGGAGCTGTTTTTT. Protein: CASSPPAGAGLTGELFF. The V gene is TRBV9, the J gene TRBJ2-2; 8 bases are a match to TRBD2. The CDR3 length is 17 residues. Germline CDR1 is SGDLS and CDR2 is YYNGEE. The trim removed 4 bases at V and 5 bases at J, leaving 13 bases unmatched.

This clonotype appeared a few times. The CDR3 DNA follows: TGTGCCACCGTCGTGGGAATCGAGCAGTACTTC. Translated: CATVVGIEQYF. The rearrangement links TRBV25-1 to TRBJ2-7; D is unclear. The germline V and J ends were trimmed by 10 bases and 6 bases, with 13 bases remaining between them. The V gene's germline CDR1 is MGHDK and CDR2 SYGVNS. This CDR3 comprises 11 residues.

V and J are TRBV9 and TRBJ1-1; D might be TRBD1 (6 bases). Trimming removed 4 bases at V and 0 bases at J, with 13 bases between. This CDR3 has 15 residues. In germline, CDR1 is SGDLS, CDR2 YYNGEE. Here the CDR3 reads CASSQGGDLNTEAFF. CDR3 nucleotides: TGTGCCAGCAGCCAAGGGGGGGATTTGAACACTGAAGCTTTCTTT.

This clonotype was recorded many times. V and J are TRBV29-1 and TRBJ1-1; tentative D call: TRBD1 (6 bases). CDR1 and CDR2 (germline): SQVTM, ANQGSEA. The CDR3 has 11 amino acids. V was trimmed by 3 bases and J by 7 bases, leaving 9 bases between them. In nucleotides, the CDR3 is TGCAGCGTTGAGAGGGGGAGTGAAGCTTTCTTT. This encodes CSVERGSEAFF.

The V and J genes are TRBV2 and TRBJ2-7; 8 bases are shared with TRBD1. The CDR3 has 15 amino acids. The V segment lost 5 bases and the J segment 5 bases; nucleotides outside the gene matches: 11. CDR1 and CDR2 from the germline V gene are SNHLY and FYNNEI. The CDR3 DNA is TGTGCCAGCAGTCCCCGGGACAGGTCCCGTAACGAGCAGTACTTC. This codes for CASSPRDRSRNEQYF.

This clonotype was detected a few times. One end of the junction is discordant with germline, which a read error may explain. The chain recombines TRBV7-9 with TRBJ2-5; D is possibly TRBD1 (6 bases). The CDR3 has 15 amino acids. The V gene's germline CDR1 is SEHNR and CDR2 FQNEAQ (reference sequence). The CDR3 protein is CASSLGFGQPEAQYF. The CDR3 DNA follows: TGTGCCAGCAGCTTAGGGTTTGGACAGCCAGAGGCCCAGTACTTC.

Details on this clonotype: Possible read error: a much larger clone is one base away. The rearrangement joins TRBV25-1 to TRBJ1-6; tentative D call: TRBD1 (6 bases). CDR3 length equals 14 residues. Germline lookup yields CDR1 MGHDK and CDR2 SYGVNS. This chain's CDR3 is CASTQARDNSPPHF. In DNA form, the CDR3 reads TGTGCCAGCACCCAAGCACGGGACAATTCACCCCCCCACTTT. The full variable domain, its missing parts supplied by reference TRBV25-1 and TRBJ1-6, is EADIYQTPRYLVIGTGKKITLECSQTMGHDKMYWYQQDPGMELHLIHYSYGVNSTEKGDLSSESTVSRIRTEHFPLTLESARPSHTSQYLCASTQARDNSPPHFGNGTRLTVT.

V gene TRBV5-4 combines with J gene TRBJ1-1; weak D call: TRBD1 (5 bases). Trimming removed 4 bases from V and 3 bases from J, with 16 bases in between. The germline CDR1 and CDR2 sequences are SGHNT and YYREEE (reference sequence). The CDR3 has 15 amino acids. DNA of the CDR3: TGTGCCAGCAGCCGGGAGGCAGGGTGGGACACTGAAGCTTTCTTT. It translates to CASSREAGWDTEAFF.

The chain employs TRBV5-4 and TRBJ2-5; D assignment may be TRBD1 or TRBD2 (5 bases each). The germline gives CDR1 SGHNT, CDR2 YYREEE (reference sequence). V lost 2 bases, J lost 1 base, and 12 bases lay in between. This CDR3 comprises 15 residues. DNA for the CDR3: TGTGCCAGCAGCTTTTATCAGGGAGTCCAAGAGACCCAGTACTTC. This translates into CASSFYQGVQETQYF. The full variable domain, rest sourced from reference TRBV5-4 and TRBJ2-5, is ETGVTQSPTHLIKTRGQQVTLRCSSQSGHNTVSWYQQALGQGPQFIFQYYREEENGRGNFPPRFSGLQFPNYSSELNVNALELDDSALYLCASSFYQGVQETQYFGPGTRLLVL.

The rearrangement uses TRBV2 and TRBJ2-5; D uncertain. The CDR3 consists of 10 residues. V lost 3 bases, J lost 11 bases, and 7 bases lay in between. From germline, CDR1 is SNHLY and CDR2 FYNNEI. As DNA, the CDR3 is TGTGCCAGCAGTGAGCAACGGCAGTACTTC. Its protein is CASSEQRQYF.

As concerns this clonotype: With a much larger clone just one base away, this may be a read error. CDR3 sequence (DNA): TGCGCCAGCAGCCTCGGGGGGCGGGACGAGCAGTACTTC. It translates to CASSLGGRDEQYF. J is TRBJ2-7 and V is TRBV5-1; possible D gene TRBD2, 7 bases. Deletions cut 4 bases from V and 5 bases from J, with 13 bases between. In germline, CDR1 is SGHRS, CDR2 YFSETQ. The CDR3 contains 13 residues.

This clonotype was seen a few times. J is TRBJ2-7 and V is TRBV12-3 or TRBV12-4, with D perhaps TRBD2 (6 bases). The CDR3 contains 15 residues. V was clipped by 6 bases and J by 3 bases, with 18 bases between them. In DNA, the CDR3 is TGTGCCAGCAGCCCTACCCCCGCGGGGTACTACGAGCAGTACTTC. Its protein product is CASSPTPAGYYEQYF.

The rearrangement links TRBV5-4 to TRBJ2-5; TRBD2 matches at 8 bases. Germline V CDR1 and CDR2: SGHNT, YYREEE (reference sequence). The CDR3 has 16 residues. V lost 1 base, J lost 5 bases, and 10 bases stayed unmatched. This chain's CDR3 is CASSLRFGGAGETQYF. CDR3 nucleotides: TGTGCCAGCAGCTTGAGGTTCGGGGGGGCCGGGGAGACCCAGTACTTC.

V usage is TRBV10-2 and J usage is TRBJ2-7; TRBD1 agrees at 9 bases. This CDR3 has 15 amino acids. Per the germline V gene, CDR1 is WSHSY and CDR2 is SAAADI. V lost 7 bases to trimming and J lost 1 base; unmatched junction nucleotides: 8. In DNA form, the CDR3 reads TGCGCCAGCACCCCCGGGACAGGGCGTTCCTACGAGCAGTACTTC. Its translation is CASTPGTGRSYEQYF.

This clonotype was seen a handful of times. The chain carries TRBV2 and TRBJ2-5; D remains unclear. The ends were cut back, 1 base at V and 4 bases at J, with 10 bases in the middle. Germline CDR1 is SNHLY and CDR2 is FYNNEI. The CDR3 has 14 residues. The CDR3 DNA follows: TGTGCCAGCAGTGAAGTCCCCGCCCCAGAGACCCAGTACTTC. This translates into CASSEVPAPETQYF.